This entry concerns a single TCR beta chain. CDR3 length equals 19 residues. V was clipped by 3 bases and J by 4 bases; unmatched bases: 17. CDR1 is MDHEN, CDR2 SYDVKM, per germline. Authors' data handling: Estimates of nucleated cell counts were drawn from the amplification of reference gene primers. Only in-frame clones appear in the TCRdb table, and some are missing; sequencing was by immunoSEQ multiplex PCR. That table is the source of V, J and clone size, and D and trimming were worked out from the DNA. This sample has about 410,000 clones, with approximately 91% found just once. The entry originates in a study of blood T cell repertoires in COVID-19.

The sequencing sample was made of peripheral blood. The TCR originated in a middle-aged woman with COVID-19, enrolled during active disease. The chain recombines TRBV28 with TRBJ2-2; TRBD1 matches at 7 bases. The CDR3 region is CASSFGLPSQGLRTGELFF. The CDR3 nucleotides read TGTGCCAGCAGTTTTGGTCTCCCGTCACAGGGGCTACGCACCGGGGAGCTGTTTTTT.